The T cell receptor beta chain under discussion was sequenced for a study of CD8 T cells in ankylosing spondylitis. V lost 0 bases and J lost 4; bases outside the gene matches: 4. This CDR3 contains 15 residues. Germline values: CDR1 MNHEY, CDR2 SVGAGI. TCRdb re-called the 5' RACE reads through MiXCR, storing one row per CDR3 protein. Counted here are 150,000 to 200,000 distinct CDR3 sequences, 10% to 15% occurring once; the ten biggest clones make up approximately 11%. Many counts were recorded for this clonotype. The material sequenced was blood, either unsorted or a sorted T cell fraction (not recorded which). The chain joins TRBV6-5 to TRBJ2-3; 7 nucleotides match TRBD2. This TCR came from a female donor with ankylosing spondylitis or in good health (not recorded which). As DNA, the CDR3 is TGTGCCAGCAGTTACTCGGGGGGGAACGCAGATACGCAGTATTTT. Translating gives CASSYSGGNADTQYF.